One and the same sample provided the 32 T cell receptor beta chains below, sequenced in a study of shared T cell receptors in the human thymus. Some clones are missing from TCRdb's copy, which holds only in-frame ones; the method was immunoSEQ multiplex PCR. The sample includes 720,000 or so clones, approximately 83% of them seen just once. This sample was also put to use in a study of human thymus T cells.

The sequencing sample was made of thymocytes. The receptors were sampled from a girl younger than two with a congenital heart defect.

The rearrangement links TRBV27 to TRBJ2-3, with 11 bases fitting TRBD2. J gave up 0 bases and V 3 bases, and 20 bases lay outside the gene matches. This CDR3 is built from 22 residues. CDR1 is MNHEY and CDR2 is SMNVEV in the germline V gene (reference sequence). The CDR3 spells CASSLGLAGGAQKDSSTDTQYF. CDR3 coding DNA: TGTGCCAGCAGTTTGGGGCTAGCGGGGGGCGCCCAAAAAGACTCTAGCACAGATACGCAGTATTTT.

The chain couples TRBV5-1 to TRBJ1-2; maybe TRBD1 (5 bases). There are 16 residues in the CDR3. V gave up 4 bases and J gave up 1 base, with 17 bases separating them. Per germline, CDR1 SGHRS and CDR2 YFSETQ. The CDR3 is CASSPHHARDNYGYTF. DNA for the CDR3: TGCGCCAGCAGCCCCCACCACGCCAGGGATAACTATGGCTACACCTTC.

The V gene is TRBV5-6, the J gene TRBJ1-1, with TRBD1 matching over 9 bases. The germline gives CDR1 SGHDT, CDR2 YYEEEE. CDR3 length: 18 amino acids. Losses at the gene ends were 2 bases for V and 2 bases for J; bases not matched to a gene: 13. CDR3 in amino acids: CASSLISGTGTGNTEAFF. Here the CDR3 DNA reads TGTGCCAGCAGCTTAATCTCCGGGACAGGGACTGGAAACACTGAAGCTTTCTTT.

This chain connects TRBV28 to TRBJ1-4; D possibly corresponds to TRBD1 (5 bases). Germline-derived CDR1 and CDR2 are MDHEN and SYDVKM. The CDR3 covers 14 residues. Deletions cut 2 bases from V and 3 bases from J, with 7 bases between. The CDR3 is CASSLKGPNEKLFF. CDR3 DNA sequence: TGTGCCAGCAGTTTAAAGGGGCCTAATGAAAAACTGTTTTTT.

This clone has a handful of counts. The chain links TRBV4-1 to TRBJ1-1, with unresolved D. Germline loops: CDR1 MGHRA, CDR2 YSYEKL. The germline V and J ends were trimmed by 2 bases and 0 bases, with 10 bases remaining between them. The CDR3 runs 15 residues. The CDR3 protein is CASSQPDGVNTEAFF. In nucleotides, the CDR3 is TGCGCCAGCAGCCAACCCGACGGGGTGAACACTGAAGCTTTCTTT.

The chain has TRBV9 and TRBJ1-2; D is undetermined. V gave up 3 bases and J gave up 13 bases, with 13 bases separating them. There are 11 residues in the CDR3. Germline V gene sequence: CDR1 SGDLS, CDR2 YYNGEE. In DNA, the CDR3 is TGTGCCAGCAGCGCCAGAGGAAGAATCACCTTC. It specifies CASSARGRITF.

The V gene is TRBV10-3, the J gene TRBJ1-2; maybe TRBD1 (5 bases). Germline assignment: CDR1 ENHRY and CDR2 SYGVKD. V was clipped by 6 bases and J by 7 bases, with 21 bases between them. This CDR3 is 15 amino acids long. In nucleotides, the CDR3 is TGTGCCATCAGGCCACCAGGGACTCCCCCAGGTGGCTACACCTTC. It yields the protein CAIRPPGTPPGGYTF.

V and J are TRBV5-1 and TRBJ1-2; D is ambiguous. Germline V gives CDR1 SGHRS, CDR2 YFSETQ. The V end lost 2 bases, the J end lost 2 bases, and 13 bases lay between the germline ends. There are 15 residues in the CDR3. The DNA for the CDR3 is TGCGCCAGCAGCTTCGCGCGAGCTATGAACTATGGCTACACCTTC. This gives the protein CASSFARAMNYGYTF.

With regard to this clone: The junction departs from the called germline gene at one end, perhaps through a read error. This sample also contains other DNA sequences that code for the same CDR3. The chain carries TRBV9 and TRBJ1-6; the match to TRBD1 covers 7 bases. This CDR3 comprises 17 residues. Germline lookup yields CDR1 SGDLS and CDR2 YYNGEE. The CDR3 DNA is TGTGCCAGCAGCTCGGCGAGGGACAGTCGTGATAATTCCCCCCTCCACTTT. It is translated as CASSSARDSRDNSPLHF.

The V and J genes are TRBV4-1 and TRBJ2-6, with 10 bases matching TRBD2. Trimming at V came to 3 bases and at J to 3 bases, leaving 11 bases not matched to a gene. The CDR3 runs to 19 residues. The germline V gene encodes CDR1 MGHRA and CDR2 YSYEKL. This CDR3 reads CASSQGGAGGLNGANVLTF. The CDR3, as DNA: TGCGCCAGCAGCCAGGGCGGAGCGGGGGGGCTAAATGGGGCCAACGTCCTGACTTTC.

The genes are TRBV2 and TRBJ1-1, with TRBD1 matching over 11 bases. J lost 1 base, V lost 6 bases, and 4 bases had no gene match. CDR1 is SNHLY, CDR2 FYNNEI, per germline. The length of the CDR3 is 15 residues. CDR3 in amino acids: CASRAGTGGNTEAFF. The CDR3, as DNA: TGTGCCAGCAGAGCCGGGACAGGGGGGAACACTGAAGCTTTCTTT.

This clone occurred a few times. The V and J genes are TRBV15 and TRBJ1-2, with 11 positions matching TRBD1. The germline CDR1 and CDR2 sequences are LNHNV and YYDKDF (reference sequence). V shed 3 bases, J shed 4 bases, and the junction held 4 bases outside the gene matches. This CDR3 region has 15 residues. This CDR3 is CATSSRDRGSYGYTF. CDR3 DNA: TGTGCCACCAGCAGTCGGGACAGGGGGAGCTATGGCTACACCTTC.

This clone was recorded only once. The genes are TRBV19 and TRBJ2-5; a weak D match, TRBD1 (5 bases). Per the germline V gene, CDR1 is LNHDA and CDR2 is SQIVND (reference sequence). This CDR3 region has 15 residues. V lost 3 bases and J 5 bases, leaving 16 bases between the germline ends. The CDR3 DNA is TGTGCCAGTAGTATTTGGGGCAGGGCTGGGGAGACCCAGTACTTC. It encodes CASSIWGRAGETQYF.

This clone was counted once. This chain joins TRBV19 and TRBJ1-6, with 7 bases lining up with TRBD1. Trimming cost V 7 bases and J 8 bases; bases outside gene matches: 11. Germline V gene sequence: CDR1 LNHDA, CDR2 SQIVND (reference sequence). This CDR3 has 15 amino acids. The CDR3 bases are TGTGCCAGTAAAAAAGGGAGACAGGGTCATTCACCCCTCCACTTT. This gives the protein CASKKGRQGHSPLHF.

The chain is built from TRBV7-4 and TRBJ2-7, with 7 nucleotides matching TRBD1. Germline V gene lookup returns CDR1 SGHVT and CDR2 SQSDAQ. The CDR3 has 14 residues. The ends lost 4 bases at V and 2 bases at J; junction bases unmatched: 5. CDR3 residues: CASSSRDRAYEQYF. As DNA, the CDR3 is TGTGCCAGCAGCTCCCGGGACAGAGCCTACGAGCAGTACTTC. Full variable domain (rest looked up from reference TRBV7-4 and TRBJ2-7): GAGVSQSPRYKVAKRGRDVALRCDSISGHVTLYWYRQTLGQGSEVLTYSQSDAQRDKSGRPSGRFSAERPERSVSTLKIQRTEQGDSAVYLCASSSRDRAYEQYFGPGTRLTVT.

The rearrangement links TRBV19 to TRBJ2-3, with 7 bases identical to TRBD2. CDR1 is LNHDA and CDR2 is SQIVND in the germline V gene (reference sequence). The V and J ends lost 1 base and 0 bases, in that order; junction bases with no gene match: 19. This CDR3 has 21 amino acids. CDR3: CASSIAPGGGGPPPSTDTQYF. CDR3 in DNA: TGTGCCAGTAGTATAGCCCCGGGTGGCGGGGGACCTCCTCCTAGCACAGATACGCAGTATTTT.

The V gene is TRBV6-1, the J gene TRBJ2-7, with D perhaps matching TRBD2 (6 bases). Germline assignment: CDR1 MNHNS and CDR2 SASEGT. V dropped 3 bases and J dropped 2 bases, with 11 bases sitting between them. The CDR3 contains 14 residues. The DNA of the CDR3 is TGTGCCAGCAGTGAGGGCGGGGACCCCTACGAGCAGTACTTC. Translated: CASSEGGDPYEQYF.

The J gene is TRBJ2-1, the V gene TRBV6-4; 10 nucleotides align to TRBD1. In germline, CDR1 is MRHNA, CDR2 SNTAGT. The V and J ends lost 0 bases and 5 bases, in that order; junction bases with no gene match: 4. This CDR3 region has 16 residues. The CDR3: CASSDSGQGEHNEQFF. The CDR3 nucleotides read TGTGCCAGCAGTGACTCTGGACAGGGGGAACACAATGAGCAGTTCTTC.

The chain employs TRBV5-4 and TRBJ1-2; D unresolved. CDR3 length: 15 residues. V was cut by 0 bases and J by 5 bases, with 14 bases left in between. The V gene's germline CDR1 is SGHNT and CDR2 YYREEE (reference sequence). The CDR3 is CASSLDGFGRYGYTF. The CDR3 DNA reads TGTGCCAGCAGCTTGGATGGGTTCGGGAGGTATGGCTACACCTTC.

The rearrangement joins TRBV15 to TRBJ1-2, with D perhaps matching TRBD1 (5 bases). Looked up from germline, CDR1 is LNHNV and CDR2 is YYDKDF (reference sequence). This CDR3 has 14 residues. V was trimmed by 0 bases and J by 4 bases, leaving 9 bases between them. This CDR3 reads CATSRDAGPYGYTF. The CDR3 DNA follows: TGTGCCACCAGCAGAGATGCAGGGCCCTATGGCTACACCTTC.

This CDR3 reads CASGLLQREGPGNTIYF. The CDR3 coding sequence is TGTGCTAGTGGTTTGCTACAGAGGGAGGGGCCTGGAAACACCATATATTTT. The chain employs TRBV12-5 and TRBJ1-3, with D possibly TRBD1 on 5 matching bases. The CDR3 has 17 residues. The germline V gene encodes CDR1 LGHNT and CDR2 FRNRAP. Trimming removed 2 bases at V and 2 bases at J, with 16 bases between.

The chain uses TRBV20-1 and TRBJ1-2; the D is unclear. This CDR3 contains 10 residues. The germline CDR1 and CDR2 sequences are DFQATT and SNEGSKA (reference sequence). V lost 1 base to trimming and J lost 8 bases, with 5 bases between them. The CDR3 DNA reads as TGCAGTGCTAGAGTTTCAGGCTACACCTTC. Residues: CSARVSGYTF.

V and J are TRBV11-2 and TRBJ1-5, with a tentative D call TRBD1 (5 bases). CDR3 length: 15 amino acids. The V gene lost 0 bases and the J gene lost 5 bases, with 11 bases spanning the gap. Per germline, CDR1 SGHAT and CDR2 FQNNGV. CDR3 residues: CASSLDRAPDQPQHF. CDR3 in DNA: TGTGCCAGCAGCTTAGACAGGGCCCCCGATCAGCCCCAGCATTTT.

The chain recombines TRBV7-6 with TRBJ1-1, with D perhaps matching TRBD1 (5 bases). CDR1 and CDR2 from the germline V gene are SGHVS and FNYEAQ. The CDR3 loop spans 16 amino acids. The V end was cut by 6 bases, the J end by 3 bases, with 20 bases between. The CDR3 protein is CASRLVYRWGDTEAFF. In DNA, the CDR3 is TGTGCCAGCAGGCTTGTTTACAGGTGGGGGGACACTGAAGCTTTCTTT.

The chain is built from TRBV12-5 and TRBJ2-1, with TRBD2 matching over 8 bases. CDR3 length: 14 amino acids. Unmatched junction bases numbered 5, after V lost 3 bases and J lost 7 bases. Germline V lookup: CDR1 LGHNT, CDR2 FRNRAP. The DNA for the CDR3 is TGTGCTAGTGGTTTATCGGGGGGGCGGAATGAGCAGTTCTTC. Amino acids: CASGLSGGRNEQFF.

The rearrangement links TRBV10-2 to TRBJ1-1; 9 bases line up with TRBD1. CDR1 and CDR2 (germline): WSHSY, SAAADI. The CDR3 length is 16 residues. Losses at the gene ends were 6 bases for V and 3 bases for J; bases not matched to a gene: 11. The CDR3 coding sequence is TGCGCCAGCAGCCCTAGCGACAGGGGGAGGGACACTGAAGCTTTCTTT. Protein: CASSPSDRGRDTEAFF.

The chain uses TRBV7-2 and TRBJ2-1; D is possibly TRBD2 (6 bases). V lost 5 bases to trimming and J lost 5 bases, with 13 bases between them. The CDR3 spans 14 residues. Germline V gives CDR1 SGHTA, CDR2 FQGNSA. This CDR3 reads CASSPDSGHNEQFF. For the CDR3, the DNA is TGTGCCAGCAGCCCTGATAGCGGACACAATGAGCAGTTCTTC.

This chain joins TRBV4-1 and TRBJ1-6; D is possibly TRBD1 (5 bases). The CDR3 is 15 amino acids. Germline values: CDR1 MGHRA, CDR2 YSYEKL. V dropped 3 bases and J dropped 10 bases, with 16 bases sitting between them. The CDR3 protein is CASSHEVRQGSPLHF. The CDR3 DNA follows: TGCGCCAGCAGCCATGAGGTACGGCAGGGATCACCCCTCCACTTT.

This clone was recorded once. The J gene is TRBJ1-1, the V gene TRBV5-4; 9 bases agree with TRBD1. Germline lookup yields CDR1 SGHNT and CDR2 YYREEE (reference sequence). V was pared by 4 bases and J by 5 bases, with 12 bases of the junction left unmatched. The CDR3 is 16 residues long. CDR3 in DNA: TGTGCCAGCAGCGTGCACAGGGGGCTTATCGAAACTGAAGCTTTCTTT. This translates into CASSVHRGLIETEAFF.

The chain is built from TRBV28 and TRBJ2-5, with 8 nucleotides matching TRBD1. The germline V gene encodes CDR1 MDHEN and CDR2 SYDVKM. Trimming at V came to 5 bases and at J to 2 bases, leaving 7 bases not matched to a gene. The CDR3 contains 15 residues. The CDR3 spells CASSPPRQGQETQYF. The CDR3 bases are TGTGCCAGCAGTCCCCCCCGACAGGGGCAAGAGACCCAGTACTTC.

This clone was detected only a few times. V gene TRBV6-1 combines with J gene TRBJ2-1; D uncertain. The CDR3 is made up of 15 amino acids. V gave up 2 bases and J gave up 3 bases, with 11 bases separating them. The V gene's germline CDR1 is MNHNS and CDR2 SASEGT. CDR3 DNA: TGTGCCAGCAGTGAAAACAGCCAATACTACAATGAGCAGTTCTTC. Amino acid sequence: CASSENSQYYNEQFF.

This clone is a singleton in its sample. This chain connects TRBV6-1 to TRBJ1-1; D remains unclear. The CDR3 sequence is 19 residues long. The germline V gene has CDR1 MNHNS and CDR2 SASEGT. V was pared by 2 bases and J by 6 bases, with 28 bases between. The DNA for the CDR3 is TGTGCCAGCAGTGAATTGCGCGGCCGGGAAGGGCTTCGGAGGGCTGAAGCTTTCTTT. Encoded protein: CASSELRGREGLRRAEAFF.